The 15 T cell receptor beta chains listed next were all sequenced from one sample in a study of early T cells in non-severe SARS-CoV-2 infection. TCRdb redid the calling of the 5' RACE reads with MiXCR, one entry per CDR3 protein. The sample includes tens of thousands of distinct CDR3 sequences, roughly 5.2% of them seen just once. The specimen was whole blood. These receptors were taken from an adult who was a healthcare worker with PCR-confirmed SARS-CoV-2 infection or an uninfected control (not recorded which).

This clonotype qualifies as medium-sized. The chain carries TRBV18 and TRBJ2-3, with D hard to call. The length of the CDR3 is 15 residues. V dropped 6 bases and J dropped 5 bases, with 18 bases sitting between them. Germline CDR1 reads KGHSH; CDR2 reads LQKENI. The CDR3 nucleotides are TGTGCCAGCTCGGAATCACCGGACGTCGGAGATACGCAGTATTTT. This encodes CASSESPDVGDTQYF.

There are a few counts of this clonotype. The chain links TRBV7-2 to TRBJ2-7; TRBD2 matches 10 bases. Germline V lookup: CDR1 SGHTA, CDR2 FQGNSA. V lost 4 bases, J lost 0 bases, and 6 bases stayed unmatched. The CDR3 runs 16 residues. CDR3 coding DNA: TGTGCCAGCAGCTCCTCTAGCGGGAGAAGCTCCTACGAGCAGTACTTC. Protein sequence: CASSSSSGRSSYEQYF.

This clonotype came up many times. The chain uses TRBV20-1 and TRBJ2-3; weak D call: TRBD2 (5 bases). The CDR3 is 14 amino acids. The V end was cut by 3 bases, the J end by 2 bases, with 12 bases between. The germline CDR1 and CDR2 sequences are DFQATT and SNEGSKA (reference sequence). CDR3 residues: CSASDYVSTDTQYF. The CDR3 DNA is TGCAGTGCTAGTGACTATGTCTCCACAGATACGCAGTATTTT.

This clonotype was recorded many times. J is TRBJ2-3 and V is TRBV11-2; D possibly uses TRBD1 or TRBD2 (7 bases each). The germline CDR1 and CDR2 sequences are SGHAT and FQNNGV. CDR3 length equals 15 residues. Trimming took off 5 bases at V and 10 bases at J, with 22 bases between the two ends. CDR3 coding DNA: TGTGCCAGCAGCCCAGGGGGGGCGGGCCTGAGGTCGCAGTATTTT. Translating it yields CASSPGGAGLRSQYF.

This clonotype was counted only a few times. The chain recombines TRBV5-1 with TRBJ1-4; 8 bases line up with TRBD1. Germline V CDR1 and CDR2: SGHRS, YFSETQ. Unmatched junction bases numbered 11, after V lost 5 bases and J lost 8 bases. This CDR3 is built from 15 residues. The CDR3 coding sequence is TGCGCCAGCAGATCCGCCGGGACAGGAATGGAAAAACTGTTTTTT. Translating gives CASRSAGTGMEKLFF.

At least ten counts were recorded for this clonotype. This chain connects TRBV11-3 to TRBJ2-1, with 11 bases aligning to TRBD2. This CDR3 is built from 17 residues. Germline V gene sequence: CDR1 SGHNT, CDR2 YENEEA. V dropped 3 bases and J dropped 1; count of bases not matched to a gene: 5. In DNA, the CDR3 is TGTGCCAGCAGCTTCCCTAGCGGGAGGTCGTCCTACAATGAGCAGTTCTTC. Translating gives CASSFPSGRSSYNEQFF.

The chain is built from TRBV7-6 and TRBJ1-1, with D perhaps matching TRBD1 (6 bases). V lost 5 bases to trimming and J lost 2 bases, with 12 bases between them. Germline V lookup: CDR1 SGHVS, CDR2 FNYEAQ. The CDR3 has 14 amino acids. This chain's CDR3 is CASSHTDSNTEAFF. The CDR3 DNA reads TGTGCCAGCAGCCATACGGACAGTAACACTGAAGCTTTCTTT.

This clonotype was observed at least ten times. The chain recombines TRBV7-2 with TRBJ1-1; no clear D. CDR3 length: 15 residues. V was pared by 1 base and J by 1 base, with 10 bases between. The germline gives CDR1 SGHTA, CDR2 FQGNSA. CDR3 sequence reads: CASSLGAGTNTEAFF. The CDR3 DNA sequence: TGTGCCAGCAGCTTAGGGGCAGGAACGAACACTGAAGCTTTCTTT.

This clonotype was observed at least ten times. The chain couples TRBV7-3 to TRBJ2-3; possibly TRBD2 for D (6 bases). The ends were cut back, 5 bases at V and 4 bases at J, with 16 bases in the middle. The CDR3 covers 15 residues. From germline, CDR1 is SGHTA and CDR2 FQGTGA. The CDR3 loop is CASSQPGLAPDTQYF. CDR3 coding DNA: TGTGCCAGCAGCCAGCCGGGACTCGCCCCAGATACGCAGTATTTT. The full variable domain, rest sourced from reference TRBV7-3 and TRBJ2-3, is GAGVSQTPSNKVTEKGKYVELRCDPISGHTALYWYRQSLGQGPEFLIYFQGTGAADDSGLPNDRFFAVRPEGSVSTLKIQRTERGDSAVYLCASSQPGLAPDTQYFGPGTRLTVL.

Many counts were recorded for this clonotype. The gene calls are TRBV7-9 and TRBJ2-7; D gene uncertain. This CDR3 comprises 12 residues. With 3 bases removed from V and 4 bases from J, the gap between germline ends came to 7 bases. Germline CDR1 reads SEHNR; CDR2 reads FQNEAQ (reference sequence). The DNA for the CDR3 is TGTGCCAGCAGCTTGTCCGGATACGAGCAGTACTTC. It codes for CASSLSGYEQYF. The whole variable domain, filled in from reference TRBV7-9 and TRBJ2-7, reads DTGVSQNPRHKITKRGQNVTFRCDPISEHNRLYWYRQTLGQGPEFLTYFQNEAQLEKSRLLSDRFSAERPKGSFSTLEIQRTEQGDSAMYLCASSLSGYEQYFGPGTRLTVT.

This clonotype was seen only a few times. This CDR3 is CASSIILASHEQYF. The DNA for the CDR3 is TGTGCCAGTAGTATCATACTAGCTTCCCACGAGCAGTACTTC. This chain uses TRBV19 with TRBJ2-7; a weak D match, TRBD2 (6 bases). Germline lookup yields CDR1 LNHDA and CDR2 SQIVND (reference sequence). V was trimmed by 3 bases and J by 5 bases, leaving 14 bases between them. This CDR3 contains 14 residues.

This clonotype was recorded at least ten times. The chain recombines TRBV7-7 with TRBJ2-3, with 7 positions matching TRBD2. The CDR3 is 14 residues long. Trimming at V came to 1 base and at J to 6 bases, leaving 4 bases not matched to a gene. Germline assignment: CDR1 SSHAT and CDR2 FNYEAQ (reference sequence). The CDR3 region has the DNA TGTGCCAGCAGCTTAGGAGCGGGACTGGATACGCAGTATTTT. Translated: CASSLGAGLDTQYF. Filled out from reference TRBV7-7 and TRBJ2-3, the complete variable domain reads GAGVSQSPRYKVTKRGQDVTLRCDPISSHATLYWYQQALGQGPEFLTYFNYEAQPDKSGLPSDRFSAERPEGSISTLTIQRTEQRDSAMYRCASSLGAGLDTQYFGPGTRLTVL.

This clonotype was observed many times. The V gene is TRBV6-6, the J gene TRBJ2-5; D tentatively fits TRBD1 or TRBD2 (5 bases each). V was trimmed by 0 bases and J by 4 bases, leaving 12 bases between them. This CDR3 is 15 amino acids long. Germline V gene lookup returns CDR1 MNHNY and CDR2 SVGAGI (reference sequence). The CDR3: CASSYSPGRGETQYF. The CDR3 coding sequence is TGTGCCAGCAGTTACTCGCCAGGGAGAGGAGAGACCCAGTACTTC.

This clonotype has ten or more counts. CDR3 residues: CASSGIATDTQYF. The DNA for the CDR3 is TGTGCCAGCAGCGGAATAGCGACAGATACGCAGTATTTT. The chain couples TRBV9 to TRBJ2-3, with D perhaps matching TRBD2 (5 bases). Germline-derived CDR1 and CDR2 are SGDLS and YYNGEE. The CDR3 loop spans 13 amino acids. The germline V and J ends were trimmed by 3 bases and 3 bases, with 8 bases remaining between them.

This chain connects TRBV6-1 to TRBJ2-3; 7 bases map to TRBD2. The CDR3 loop spans 15 amino acids. V gave up 2 bases and J gave up 1 base; unmatched junction bases: 3. Germline V gives CDR1 MNHNS, CDR2 SASEGT. The DNA of the CDR3 is TGTGCCAGCAGTGAATCTCTAGCGGGCACAGATACGCAGTATTTT. This encodes CASSESLAGTDTQYF.